This TCR beta chain was profiled in a study of T cell responses to AZD1222 COVID-19 vaccine. Study as a whole: Both about-4-week and about-12-week second-dose recipients were combined.

Whole-study findings and limits: Donors were largely white British and mainly female; clonal diversity was possibly underestimated. Only six individuals given AZD1222 were seropositive at baseline. Recipients of two AZD1222 doses showed rising Spike-specific TCR breadth and depth.

Sequencing was performed with immunoSEQ multiplex PCR; in TCRdb, only in-frame clones are kept and a portion is missing. The data contain some 90,000 clones, nearly 90% of them singletons. This clone was detected a few times. The antigen is undetermined. The germline V gene has CDR1 MNHEY and CDR2 SVGEGT. The CDR3 contains 13 residues. V dropped 3 bases and J dropped 8 bases, with 13 bases sitting between them. The chain combines TRBV6-2 or TRBV6-3 with TRBJ1-2, with a possible D match to TRBD1 (6 bases). The clonotype comes from an adult in good health. Sequenced here: peripheral blood, sampled on day 0 of AZD1222 vaccination. The DNA of the CDR3 is TGTGCCAGCAGTTATTACGGGACAAACGGCTACACCTTC. Its protein is CASSYYGTNGYTF.